A selection of T cell receptor beta chains follows, all from one sample in a study of cytotoxic CD8 clonotypes in ibrutinib-treated CLL. Data came from immunoSEQ multiplex PCR; TCRdb stores just in-frame clones and leaves some out. The sample records several thousand clones, around 74% being singletons. The sample here was PBMCs, taken before ibrutinib treatment. The receptors derive from a human donor with chronic lymphocytic leukemia. CDR3s include the opening cysteine and the closing phenylalanine or tryptophan. The order of the fields is CDR3 length, D gene, clone size, V gene, J gene, CDR3 protein, CDR3 DNA. The D gene is left open where the match is weak. Where a row states a size, it is once, few, many or the class of an expanded clone; other rows omit it.

cdr3_length: 14
d_call: TRBD1
clone_size: few
v_call: TRBV19
j_call: TRBJ1-1
cdr3_aa: CASSTKGAGTEAFF
cdr3_nt: TGTGCCAGTAGTACAAAGGGGGCTGGCACTGAAGCTTTCTTT

cdr3_length: 13
d_call: .
clone_size: few
v_call: TRBV2
j_call: TRBJ1-2
cdr3_aa: CASGEKGYYGYTF
cdr3_nt: TGTGCCAGCGGGGAAAAAGGGTACTATGGCTACACCTTC

cdr3_length: 14
d_call: .
clone_size: .
v_call: TRBV5-1
j_call: TRBJ2-7
cdr3_aa: CASRPTTVTYEQYF
cdr3_nt: TGCGCCAGCCGCCCTACTACAGTAACCTACGAGCAGTACTTC

cdr3_length: 16
d_call: TRBD2
clone_size: .
v_call: TRBV4-1
j_call: TRBJ2-1
cdr3_aa: CASSQEGGGRMGEQFF
cdr3_nt: TGCGCCAGCAGCCAAGAGGGGGGGGGTCGGATGGGTGAGCAGTTCTTC

cdr3_length: 16
d_call: TRBD1
clone_size: few
v_call: TRBV4-2
j_call: TRBJ1-2
cdr3_aa: CASSQVGTGAVYGYTF
cdr3_nt: TGTGCCAGCAGCCAAGTGGGGACAGGGGCCGTCTATGGCTACACCTTC

cdr3_length: 15
d_call: TRBD1
clone_size: few
v_call: TRBV5-1
j_call: TRBJ1-4
cdr3_aa: CASSFLGQSNEKLFF
cdr3_nt: TGCGCCAGCAGCTTCCTGGGACAGTCTAATGAAAAACTGTTTTTT

cdr3_length: 15
d_call: .
clone_size: .
v_call: TRBV4-2
j_call: TRBJ2-1
cdr3_aa: CASSQGGQGVNEQFF
cdr3_nt: TGTGCCAGCAGCCAAGGGGGCCAAGGGGTCAATGAGCAGTTCTTC

cdr3_length: 13
d_call: .
clone_size: .
v_call: TRBV11-3
j_call: TRBJ2-1
cdr3_aa: CASSLASGMEQFF
cdr3_nt: TGTGCCAGCAGCTTAGCTTCCGGTATGGAGCAGTTCTTC

cdr3_length: 16
d_call: TRBD2
clone_size: .
v_call: TRBV5-4
j_call: TRBJ2-1
cdr3_aa: CASSLLAGVGRNEQFF
cdr3_nt: TGTGCCAGCAGCTTGCTGGCGGGAGTAGGCCGCAATGAGCAGTTCTTC

cdr3_length: 15
d_call: TRBD1
clone_size: .
v_call: TRBV7-2
j_call: TRBJ1-2
cdr3_aa: CASSPSGTGLYGYTF
cdr3_nt: TGTGCCAGCAGCCCGAGCGGGACAGGCCTCTATGGCTACACCTTC

cdr3_length: 15
d_call: TRBD1
clone_size: .
v_call: TRBV18
j_call: TRBJ2-5
cdr3_aa: CASSPDRGLVETQYF
cdr3_nt: TGTGCCAGCTCGCCGGACAGGGGGCTTGTAGAGACCCAGTACTTC

cdr3_length: 15
d_call: TRBD1
clone_size: once
v_call: TRBV7-8
j_call: TRBJ2-7
cdr3_aa: CASAPGTGFFYEQYF
cdr3_nt: TGTGCCAGCGCCCCCGGGACAGGGTTTTTCTACGAGCAGTACTTC

cdr3_length: 15
d_call: TRBD2
clone_size: few
v_call: TRBV7-3
j_call: TRBJ2-2
cdr3_aa: CASSLLAGEAGELFF
cdr3_nt: TGTGCCAGCAGCTTACTAGCGGGAGAGGCCGGGGAGCTGTTTTTT

cdr3_length: 14
d_call: .
clone_size: few
v_call: TRBV5-1
j_call: TRBJ2-1
cdr3_aa: CASSQSLASNEQFF
cdr3_nt: TGCGCCAGCAGCCAATCCCTAGCGTCGAATGAGCAGTTCTTC

cdr3_length: 15
d_call: TRBD2
clone_size: .
v_call: TRBV11-1
j_call: TRBJ2-1
cdr3_aa: CASSLGSGYRFEQFF
cdr3_nt: TGTGCCAGCAGCTTAGGTAGCGGGTATAGGTTTGAGCAGTTCTTC

cdr3_length: 16
d_call: .
clone_size: .
v_call: TRBV27
j_call: TRBJ2-1
cdr3_aa: CASSLEGNPSYNEQFF
cdr3_nt: TGTGCCAGCAGTTTAGAGGGTAACCCCTCCTACAATGAGCAGTTCTTC

cdr3_length: 14
d_call: TRBD1
clone_size: .
v_call: TRBV29-1
j_call: TRBJ1-2
cdr3_aa: CSVGTGGGNYGYTF
cdr3_nt: TGCAGCGTTGGGACAGGGGGTGGCAACTATGGCTACACCTTC

cdr3_length: 14
d_call: .
clone_size: .
v_call: TRBV19
j_call: TRBJ2-7
cdr3_aa: CASGEGRGPYEQYF
cdr3_nt: TGTGCCAGTGGGGAGGGCAGGGGGCCCTACGAGCAGTACTTC

cdr3_length: 14
d_call: .
clone_size: .
v_call: TRBV5-6
j_call: TRBJ2-1
cdr3_aa: CASSYRDPHNEQFF
cdr3_nt: TGTGCCAGCAGCTACCGGGACCCCCATAATGAGCAGTTCTTC

cdr3_length: 13
d_call: .
clone_size: .
v_call: TRBV5-6
j_call: TRBJ2-3
cdr3_aa: CASSLDRTDTQYF
cdr3_nt: TGTGCCAGCAGCTTGGACCGCACAGATACGCAGTATTTT

cdr3_length: 14
d_call: TRBD1
clone_size: .
v_call: TRBV28
j_call: TRBJ2-5
cdr3_aa: CASMRGLVTETQYF
cdr3_nt: TGTGCCAGCATGAGGGGGCTGGTAACGGAGACCCAGTACTTC

cdr3_length: 16
d_call: .
clone_size: few
v_call: TRBV9
j_call: TRBJ2-1
cdr3_aa: CASSSGERTFYNEQFF
cdr3_nt: TGTGCCAGCAGCTCCGGTGAAAGAACCTTTTACAATGAGCAGTTCTTC

cdr3_length: 15
d_call: TRBD1
clone_size: few
v_call: TRBV27
j_call: TRBJ1-6
cdr3_aa: CASSSGQGIMAPLHF
cdr3_nt: TGTGCCAGCAGTTCCGGACAGGGTATAATGGCACCCCTCCACTTT

cdr3_length: 12
d_call: .
clone_size: few
v_call: TRBV28
j_call: TRBJ1-6
cdr3_aa: CASSQTNSPLHF
cdr3_nt: TGTGCCAGCTCACAGACCAATTCACCCCTCCACTTT

cdr3_length: 11
d_call: .
clone_size: few
v_call: TRBV7-9
j_call: TRBJ2-1
cdr3_aa: CASSLNAEQFF
cdr3_nt: TGTGCCAGCAGCCTTAATGCTGAGCAGTTCTTC

cdr3_length: 16
d_call: .
clone_size: .
v_call: TRBV25-1
j_call: TRBJ1-5
cdr3_aa: CASSAQTTGTNQPQHF
cdr3_nt: TGTGCCAGCAGTGCCCAGACAACAGGAACTAATCAGCCCCAGCATTTT

cdr3_length: 15
d_call: TRBD1
clone_size: .
v_call: TRBV29-1
j_call: TRBJ2-7
cdr3_aa: CSVGTGSTSSYEQYF
cdr3_nt: TGCAGCGTGGGGACAGGGTCTACGAGCTCCTACGAGCAGTACTTC

cdr3_length: 14
d_call: .
clone_size: .
v_call: TRBV7-2
j_call: TRBJ1-3
cdr3_aa: CASSLVTSGNTIYF
cdr3_nt: TGTGCCAGCAGCTTAGTGACCTCTGGAAACACCATATATTTT

cdr3_length: 15
d_call: .
clone_size: few
v_call: TRBV6-5
j_call: TRBJ1-2
cdr3_aa: CASSPPIGPNYGYTF
cdr3_nt: TGTGCCAGCAGTCCTCCTATAGGACCTAACTATGGCTACACCTTC

cdr3_length: 16
d_call: .
clone_size: once
v_call: TRBV7-9
j_call: TRBJ2-7
cdr3_aa: CASSHRIGVSSYEQYF
cdr3_nt: TGTGCCAGCAGCCACCGCATCGGGGTCAGCTCCTACGAGCAGTACTTC

cdr3_length: 15
d_call: TRBD1
clone_size: .
v_call: TRBV6-1
j_call: TRBJ2-2
cdr3_aa: CASRRDSITTGELFF
cdr3_nt: TGTGCCAGCAGGAGGGACAGCATAACCACCGGGGAGCTGTTTTTT

cdr3_length: 16
d_call: TRBD1
clone_size: .
v_call: TRBV28
j_call: TRBJ2-7
cdr3_aa: CASSTHRGLPKYEQYF
cdr3_nt: TGTGCCAGCAGTACACACAGGGGGCTGCCCAAATACGAGCAGTACTTC

cdr3_length: 15
d_call: TRBD2
clone_size: .
v_call: TRBV27
j_call: TRBJ2-7
cdr3_aa: CASSTWGGSSYEQYF
cdr3_nt: TGTGCCAGCAGCACCTGGGGCGGGAGCTCCTACGAGCAGTACTTC

cdr3_length: 14
d_call: .
clone_size: .
v_call: TRBV18
j_call: TRBJ1-1
cdr3_aa: CASSPSSSGTEAFF
cdr3_nt: TGTGCCAGCTCCCCTAGTTCGTCGGGGACTGAAGCTTTCTTT

cdr3_length: 14
d_call: .
clone_size: .
v_call: TRBV2
j_call: TRBJ2-1
cdr3_aa: CASSEAVRVTEQFF
cdr3_nt: TGTGCCAGCAGTGAAGCAGTTAGGGTGACTGAGCAGTTCTTC

cdr3_length: 11
d_call: .
clone_size: .
v_call: TRBV20-1
j_call: TRBJ2-7
cdr3_aa: CSAYRVREQYF
cdr3_nt: TGCAGTGCTTACAGGGTTCGCGAGCAGTACTTC

cdr3_length: 14
d_call: .
clone_size: .
v_call: TRBV6-5
j_call: TRBJ2-6
cdr3_aa: CASRIISGANVLTF
cdr3_nt: TGTGCCAGCAGAATAATTTCTGGGGCCAACGTCCTGACTTTC

cdr3_length: 15
d_call: TRBD1
clone_size: .
v_call: TRBV6-1
j_call: TRBJ2-3
cdr3_aa: CAIDRTGGLGDTQYF
cdr3_nt: TGTGCCATCGATCGGACAGGGGGCTTGGGAGATACGCAGTATTTT

cdr3_length: 12
d_call: .
clone_size: .
v_call: TRBV5-6
j_call: TRBJ2-7
cdr3_aa: CASSSGPLEQYF
cdr3_nt: TGTGCCAGCAGCTCCGGACCCCTCGAGCAGTACTTC

cdr3_length: 14
d_call: .
clone_size: .
v_call: TRBV5-1
j_call: TRBJ2-5
cdr3_aa: CASEGGFGWETQYF
cdr3_nt: TGCGCCAGCGAGGGCGGCTTTGGTTGGGAGACCCAGTACTTC

cdr3_length: 12
d_call: .
clone_size: once
v_call: TRBV10-3
j_call: TRBJ2-3
cdr3_aa: CAISESGGTQYF
cdr3_nt: TGTGCCATCAGTGAGTCGGGGGGAACGCAGTATTTT

cdr3_length: 13
d_call: .
clone_size: .
v_call: TRBV6-1
j_call: TRBJ1-1
cdr3_aa: CASRRGLNTEAFF
cdr3_nt: TGTGCCAGCAGGAGAGGGCTGAACACTGAAGCTTTCTTT

cdr3_length: 16
d_call: .
clone_size: few
v_call: TRBV5-1
j_call: TRBJ1-1
cdr3_aa: CASSSIVQGRNTEAFF
cdr3_nt: TGCGCCAGCAGCTCCATTGTACAGGGTAGAAACACTGAAGCTTTCTTT

cdr3_length: 13
d_call: .
clone_size: .
v_call: TRBV6-4
j_call: TRBJ1-1
cdr3_aa: CASSRTPLTEAFF
cdr3_nt: TGTGCCAGCAGTCGGACCCCGCTCACTGAAGCTTTCTTT

cdr3_length: 13
d_call: .
clone_size: .
v_call: TRBV10-2
j_call: TRBJ2-1
cdr3_aa: CASMASFDNEQFF
cdr3_nt: TGCGCCAGCATGGCTAGTTTCGACAATGAGCAGTTCTTC

cdr3_length: 14
d_call: .
clone_size: .
v_call: TRBV5-4
j_call: TRBJ2-7
cdr3_aa: CASSLEALPYEQYF
cdr3_nt: TGTGCCAGCAGCTTGGAGGCCTTGCCCTACGAGCAGTACTTC

cdr3_length: 15
d_call: .
clone_size: .
v_call: TRBV7-3
j_call: TRBJ2-1
cdr3_aa: CASSPSARSYNEQFF
cdr3_nt: TGTGCCAGCAGTCCTTCCGCTAGATCCTACAATGAGCAGTTCTTC

cdr3_length: 14
d_call: .
clone_size: .
v_call: TRBV4-1
j_call: TRBJ1-4
cdr3_aa: CASSQATGREKLFF
cdr3_nt: TGCGCCAGCAGCCAGGCGACCGGTAGAGAAAAACTGTTTTTT

cdr3_length: 15
d_call: .
clone_size: .
v_call: TRBV9
j_call: TRBJ1-4
cdr3_aa: CASSVGVTLREKLFF
cdr3_nt: TGTGCCAGCAGCGTAGGGGTGACCCTAAGGGAAAAACTGTTTTTT

cdr3_length: 14
d_call: .
clone_size: .
v_call: TRBV10-3
j_call: TRBJ2-2
cdr3_aa: CAISEGHTTGELFF
cdr3_nt: TGTGCCATCAGTGAGGGACACACCACCGGGGAGCTGTTTTTT

cdr3_length: 15
d_call: TRBD2
clone_size: few
v_call: TRBV30
j_call: TRBJ2-7
cdr3_aa: CAWSVGVAGAHEQYF
cdr3_nt: TGTGCCTGGAGTGTTGGAGTAGCGGGAGCCCACGAGCAGTACTTC

cdr3_length: 13
d_call: TRBD1
clone_size: .
v_call: TRBV2
j_call: TRBJ1-1
cdr3_aa: CASRDRGETEAFF
cdr3_nt: TGTGCCAGCAGGGACAGGGGAGAAACTGAAGCTTTCTTT

cdr3_length: 12
d_call: .
clone_size: .
v_call: TRBV28
j_call: TRBJ1-5
cdr3_aa: CASSPGDQPQHF
cdr3_nt: TGTGCCAGCAGTCCCGGGGATCAGCCCCAGCATTTT

cdr3_length: 13
d_call: .
clone_size: .
v_call: TRBV11-3
j_call: TRBJ2-2
cdr3_aa: CASSIGSTGELFF
cdr3_nt: TGTGCCAGCAGCATAGGTAGCACCGGGGAGCTGTTTTTT

cdr3_length: 16
d_call: TRBD1
clone_size: .
v_call: TRBV5-1
j_call: TRBJ2-7
cdr3_aa: CASSLTPPGQGDEQYF
cdr3_nt: TGCGCCAGCAGCTTGACTCCTCCGGGACAGGGGGACGAGCAGTACTTC

cdr3_length: 13
d_call: TRBD1
clone_size: .
v_call: TRBV11-2
j_call: TRBJ2-5
cdr3_aa: CASSFRDRETQYF
cdr3_nt: TGTGCCAGCAGCTTCCGGGACAGGGAGACCCAGTACTTC

cdr3_length: 15
d_call: .
clone_size: .
v_call: TRBV2
j_call: TRBJ2-6
cdr3_aa: CASGEGGPGANVLTF
cdr3_nt: TGTGCCAGCGGAGAGGGGGGGCCTGGGGCCAACGTCCTGACTTTC